A selection of T cell receptor beta chains follows, all from one sample in a study of blood T cell repertoires in COVID-19. Repertoires were generated with immunoSEQ multiplex PCR, while TCRdb's copy carries only in-frame clones and drops some. The sample holds roughly 59,000 clones, around 73% seen once. Sample: peripheral blood. The receptors here all came from an elderly man with acute or convalescent COVID-19. CDR3s include the opening cysteine and the closing phenylalanine or tryptophan. A D gene is named only where the DNA matches it firmly. Expanded clones get a size class; other rows say once, few or many, or leave the size out.

j_gene: TRBJ2-6
abundance: -
v_gene: TRBV5-1
d_gene: -
CDR3aa: CASSLGSSGANVLTF
CDR3nt: TGCGCCAGCAGCTTGGGGAGCTCTGGGGCCAACGTCCTGACTTTC

j_gene: TRBJ2-7
abundance: -
v_gene: TRBV30
d_gene: TRBD2
CDR3aa: CAWSGGGLGYEQYF
CDR3nt: TGTGCCTGGAGCGGGGGGGGGCTAGGCTACGAGCAGTACTTC

j_gene: TRBJ1-6
abundance: -
v_gene: TRBV24-1
d_gene: TRBD1
CDR3aa: CATSDSGQGVRPLHF
CDR3nt: TGTGCCACCAGTGATTCCGGACAGGGGGTGCGACCCCTCCACTTT

j_gene: TRBJ1-2
abundance: -
v_gene: TRBV7-2
d_gene: -
CDR3aa: CASSLFRGSNYGYTF
CDR3nt: TGTGCCAGCAGCTTATTCCGGGGTTCTAACTATGGCTACACCTTC

j_gene: TRBJ2-7
abundance: -
v_gene: TRBV6-6
d_gene: TRBD1
CDR3aa: CASSYVSQGAYEQYF
CDR3nt: TGTGCCAGCAGTTACGTTTCCCAGGGGGCTTACGAGCAGTACTTC

j_gene: TRBJ1-5
abundance: -
v_gene: TRBV6-5
d_gene: -
CDR3aa: CASRGGNSNQPQHF
CDR3nt: TGTGCCAGCAGGGGGGGAAATAGCAATCAGCCCCAGCATTTT

j_gene: TRBJ2-3
abundance: -
v_gene: TRBV27
d_gene: TRBD1
CDR3aa: CASSARDRSTDTQYF
CDR3nt: TGTGCCAGCAGTGCCCGGGACAGGTCGACAGATACGCAGTATTTT

j_gene: TRBJ1-4
abundance: -
v_gene: TRBV18
d_gene: -
CDR3aa: CASSPPERTLEKLFF
CDR3nt: TGTGCCAGCTCACCACCGGAAAGGACACTTGAAAAACTGTTTTTT

j_gene: TRBJ2-2
abundance: once
v_gene: TRBV7-8
d_gene: -
CDR3aa: CASSSGWEQRNTGELFF
CDR3nt: TGTGCCAGCAGCTCAGGGTGGGAACAGCGGAACACCGGGGAGCTGTTTTTT

j_gene: TRBJ2-7
abundance: -
v_gene: TRBV20-1
d_gene: -
CDR3aa: CSASTGSQYEQYF
CDR3nt: TGCAGTGCTAGTACAGGGTCTCAGTACGAGCAGTACTTC

j_gene: TRBJ2-2
abundance: once
v_gene: TRBV2
d_gene: -
CDR3aa: CASIGDSGELFF
CDR3nt: TGTGCCAGCATTGGGGACTCCGGGGAGCTGTTTTTT

j_gene: TRBJ2-2
abundance: few
v_gene: TRBV5-4
d_gene: TRBD1
CDR3aa: CASSSQDRVYTGELFF
CDR3nt: TGTGCCAGCAGCTCACAGGACAGGGTGTACACCGGGGAGCTGTTTTTT

j_gene: TRBJ1-2
abundance: -
v_gene: TRBV30
d_gene: -
CDR3aa: CAWRDRGARYGYTF
CDR3nt: TGTGCCTGGAGGGATAGGGGCGCGAGGTATGGCTACACCTTC

j_gene: TRBJ2-3
abundance: -
v_gene: TRBV18
d_gene: TRBD2
CDR3aa: CASSPSGGATDTQYF
CDR3nt: TGTGCCAGCTCACCCAGCGGGGGGGCTACAGATACGCAGTATTTT

j_gene: TRBJ2-3
abundance: -
v_gene: TRBV30
d_gene: -
CDR3aa: CAWKGGLTDTQYF
CDR3nt: TGTGCCTGGAAGGGGGGGCTCACAGATACGCAGTATTTT

j_gene: TRBJ1-5
abundance: -
v_gene: TRBV4-1
d_gene: -
CDR3aa: CASSQIQAGRGQPQHF
CDR3nt: TGCGCCAGCAGCCAAATACAAGCAGGGAGGGGTCAGCCCCAGCATTTT

j_gene: TRBJ2-1
abundance: -
v_gene: TRBV27
d_gene: -
CDR3aa: CASSLEEGSYNEQFF
CDR3nt: TGTGCCAGCAGCCTAGAGGAGGGGTCCTACAATGAGCAGTTCTTC

j_gene: TRBJ2-1
abundance: -
v_gene: TRBV3-1/TRBV3-2
d_gene: -
CDR3aa: CASSLSSNEQFF
CDR3nt: TGTGCCAGCAGCCTTTCTAGCAATGAGCAGTTCTTC

j_gene: TRBJ2-5
abundance: -
v_gene: TRBV3-1/TRBV3-2
d_gene: TRBD2
CDR3aa: CASSSLAGGKTQYF
CDR3nt: TGTGCCAGCAGCAGCCTAGCGGGGGGTAAGACCCAGTACTTC

j_gene: TRBJ2-1
abundance: -
v_gene: TRBV10-2
d_gene: TRBD2
CDR3aa: CASSDEGLAGGEQFF
CDR3nt: TGCGCCAGCAGCGACGAGGGACTAGCGGGAGGAGAGCAGTTCTTC

j_gene: TRBJ1-4
abundance: -
v_gene: TRBV20-1
d_gene: TRBD1
CDR3aa: CSASAQKGGTNEKLFF
CDR3nt: TGCAGTGCTAGTGCCCAAAAAGGGGGCACTAATGAAAAACTGTTTTTT

j_gene: TRBJ1-4
abundance: -
v_gene: TRBV7-9
d_gene: TRBD1
CDR3aa: CASSPYGTGGVNEKLFF
CDR3nt: TGTGCCAGCAGCCCCTATGGGACAGGGGGCGTTAATGAAAAACTGTTTTTT

j_gene: TRBJ2-3
abundance: -
v_gene: TRBV11-2
d_gene: -
CDR3aa: CASSLGSGSKGTDTQYF
CDR3nt: TGTGCCAGCAGCTTGGGGAGCGGGTCGAAGGGCACAGATACGCAGTATTTT

j_gene: TRBJ2-7
abundance: -
v_gene: TRBV4-2
d_gene: -
CDR3aa: CASSQDEGFYEQYF
CDR3nt: TGTGCCAGCAGCCAAGATGAGGGTTTTTACGAGCAGTACTTC

j_gene: TRBJ2-3
abundance: -
v_gene: TRBV5-1
d_gene: TRBD2
CDR3aa: CASSPTSGGNTQYF
CDR3nt: TGCGCCAGCAGCCCCACTAGCGGGGGCAATACGCAGTATTTT

j_gene: TRBJ2-5
abundance: -
v_gene: TRBV5-1
d_gene: -
CDR3aa: CASSFLGALQETQYF
CDR3nt: TGCGCCAGCAGCTTCCTAGGGGCCCTACAAGAGACCCAGTACTTC

j_gene: TRBJ2-3
abundance: -
v_gene: TRBV19
d_gene: TRBD1
CDR3aa: CASTMGQLTDTQYF
CDR3nt: TGTGCCAGTACCATGGGACAGCTCACAGATACGCAGTATTTT

j_gene: TRBJ1-1
abundance: -
v_gene: TRBV19
d_gene: -
CDR3aa: CASNSQGMNTEAFF
CDR3nt: TGTGCCAGTAATTCCCAGGGAATGAACACTGAAGCTTTCTTT

j_gene: TRBJ2-1
abundance: -
v_gene: TRBV9
d_gene: TRBD1
CDR3aa: CASSVEGTDYNEQFF
CDR3nt: TGTGCCAGCAGCGTAGAAGGGACAGACTACAATGAGCAGTTCTTC

j_gene: TRBJ1-2
abundance: -
v_gene: TRBV6-5
d_gene: TRBD1
CDR3aa: CASSKQQGGGYGYTF
CDR3nt: TGTGCCAGCAGTAAGCAACAGGGGGGTGGCTATGGCTACACCTTC

j_gene: TRBJ1-1
abundance: -
v_gene: TRBV7-9
d_gene: TRBD1
CDR3aa: CASSKRTGAGTEAFF
CDR3nt: TGTGCCAGCAGCAAGAGGACAGGGGCGGGGACTGAAGCTTTCTTT

j_gene: TRBJ1-2
abundance: -
v_gene: TRBV5-1
d_gene: TRBD1
CDR3aa: CASSGSLWATGVGYTF
CDR3nt: TGCGCCAGCAGCGGATCCCTTTGGGCGACAGGGGTAGGCTACACCTTC

j_gene: TRBJ2-5
abundance: -
v_gene: TRBV4-1
d_gene: TRBD2
CDR3aa: CASSQTRLAGGPQETQYF
CDR3nt: TGCGCCAGCAGCCAGACCAGACTAGCGGGAGGGCCCCAAGAGACCCAGTACTTC

j_gene: TRBJ1-3
abundance: few
v_gene: TRBV9
d_gene: -
CDR3aa: CASGAVGDSGNTIYF
CDR3nt: TGTGCCAGCGGTGCCGTCGGGGACTCTGGAAACACCATATATTTT

j_gene: TRBJ2-1
abundance: -
v_gene: TRBV5-1
d_gene: TRBD2
CDR3aa: CASSPGAGRFNEQFF
CDR3nt: TGCGCCAGCAGTCCGGGAGCGGGAAGGTTCAATGAGCAGTTCTTC

j_gene: TRBJ2-5
abundance: -
v_gene: TRBV30
d_gene: TRBD2
CDR3aa: CAKPGLAGGLETQYF
CDR3nt: TGTGCTAAACCGGGACTAGCGGGAGGTTTGGAGACCCAGTACTTC

j_gene: TRBJ2-7
abundance: once
v_gene: TRBV19
d_gene: -
CDR3aa: CASSIGGTRSYEQYF
CDR3nt: TGTGCCAGTAGTATAGGAGGGACACGCTCCTACGAGCAGTACTTC

j_gene: TRBJ2-7
abundance: -
v_gene: TRBV11-2
d_gene: TRBD1
CDR3aa: CASSENVGQPYEQYF
CDR3nt: TGTGCCAGCAGCGAAAACGTGGGACAGCCCTACGAGCAGTACTTC

j_gene: TRBJ1-1
abundance: few
v_gene: TRBV6-5
d_gene: -
CDR3aa: CASSYGSPQMNTEAFF
CDR3nt: TGTGCCAGCAGTTACGGTTCGCCCCAGATGAACACTGAAGCTTTCTTT

j_gene: TRBJ1-2
abundance: few
v_gene: TRBV5-4
d_gene: -
CDR3aa: CASSLGGQVYGYTF
CDR3nt: TGTGCCAGCAGCTTGGGGGGACAAGTCTATGGCTACACCTTC

j_gene: TRBJ1-2
abundance: few
v_gene: TRBV10-3
d_gene: -
CDR3aa: CAISESGEANYGYTF
CDR3nt: TGTGCCATCAGTGAGTCCGGGGAAGCTAACTATGGCTACACCTTC

j_gene: TRBJ1-1
abundance: -
v_gene: TRBV5-6
d_gene: -
CDR3aa: CASSSLTEKKNTEAFF
CDR3nt: TGTGCCAGCAGCTCACTGACAGAGAAGAAGAACACTGAAGCTTTCTTT

j_gene: TRBJ2-5
abundance: once
v_gene: TRBV25-1
d_gene: -
CDR3aa: CASTDSVTVVGTQYF
CDR3nt: TGTGCCAGCACCGACTCAGTGACAGTGGTCGGGACCCAGTACTTC